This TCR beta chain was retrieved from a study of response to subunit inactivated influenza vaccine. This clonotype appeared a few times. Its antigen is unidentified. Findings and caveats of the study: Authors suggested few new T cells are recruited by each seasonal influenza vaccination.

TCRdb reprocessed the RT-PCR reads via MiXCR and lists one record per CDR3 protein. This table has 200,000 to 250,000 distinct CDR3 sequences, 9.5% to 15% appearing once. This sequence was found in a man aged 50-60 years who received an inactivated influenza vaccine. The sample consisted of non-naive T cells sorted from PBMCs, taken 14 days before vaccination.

The CDR3 is CASSFSGAAYGYTF. The CDR3 coding sequence is TGTGCCAGCAGCTTCTCAGGGGCAGCCTATGGCTACACCTTC. V is TRBV7-9 and J is TRBJ1-2, with a possible D match to TRBD1 (6 bases). CDR1 is SEHNR and CDR2 is FQNEAQ in the germline V gene (reference sequence). The V end lost 3 bases, the J end lost 4 bases, and 12 bases lay between the germline ends. This CDR3 has 14 residues.